Listed below are T cell receptor beta chains from one sample, sequenced in a study of cytomegalovirus exposure and HLA in healthy donors. The repertoire was sequenced with immunoSEQ multiplex PCR; TCRdb's copy has only in-frame clones and lacks some. The table includes about 120,000 clones, 79% detected once. Sequenced input: PBMCs. The receptors derive from a man aged 30-40 years in good health and CMV-seropositive. Each CDR3 is given with its conserved first and last residue. Each record gives: J gene, V gene, clone size, D gene, CDR3 protein, CDR3 DNA. D genes are given only for firm matches. Rows may omit the clone size; those that give it use once, few, many or a size class.

J: TRBJ1-5; V: TRBV5-5; size: .; D: TRBD1; CDR3: CASSAGTGVVGNQPQHF; DNA: TGTGCCAGCAGCGCGGGGACAGGGGTTGTTGGCAATCAGCCCCAGCATTTT
J: TRBJ2-1; V: TRBV27; size: once; D: TRBD2; CDR3: CASSLRLAGVIGHNEQFF; DNA: TGTGCCAGCAGTTTAAGACTAGCGGGAGTAATCGGGCACAATGAGCAGTTCTTC
J: TRBJ1-1; V: TRBV9; size: .; D: .; CDR3: CASSAGLMNTEAFF; DNA: TGTGCCAGCAGCGCGGGTCTTATGAACACTGAAGCTTTCTTT
J: TRBJ1-2; V: TRBV5-6; size: .; D: .; CDR3: CASSLQQSYYGYTF; DNA: TGTGCCAGCAGCTTGCAACAGAGCTACTATGGCTACACCTTC
J: TRBJ2-5; V: TRBV6-5; size: .; D: .; CDR3: CASSYTGHIQETQYF; DNA: TGTGCCAGCAGTTATACGGGACACATCCAAGAGACCCAGTACTTC
J: TRBJ1-3; V: TRBV29-1; size: .; D: .; CDR3: CSVSSGTTGNTIYF; DNA: TGCAGCGTCTCTTCCGGGACAACTGGAAACACCATATATTTT
J: TRBJ2-7; V: TRBV18; size: .; D: .; CDR3: CASSPSQVNEQYF; DNA: TGTGCCAGCTCACCATCCCAGGTAAACGAGCAGTACTTC
J: TRBJ2-2; V: TRBV11-2; size: .; D: .; CDR3: CASSFWGEPGELFF; DNA: TGTGCCAGCAGCTTTTGGGGGGAGCCCGGGGAGCTGTTTTTT
J: TRBJ2-1; V: TRBV9; size: once; D: TRBD2; CDR3: CASSPPGGLAGGEQFF; DNA: TGTGCCAGCAGCCCCCCCGGAGGGCTAGCGGGCGGGGAGCAGTTCTTC
J: TRBJ1-6; V: TRBV5-1; size: .; D: .; CDR3: CASRLQGGPNSPLHF; DNA: TGCGCCAGCAGGCTGCAGGGTGGACCTAATTCACCCCTCCACTTT
J: TRBJ1-3; V: TRBV4-3; size: .; D: .; CDR3: CASSRLTGSGNTIYF; DNA: TGCGCCAGCAGCCGCCTAACAGGGTCTGGAAACACCATATATTTT
J: TRBJ2-3; V: TRBV7-9; size: .; D: .; CDR3: CASSTEGHTDTQYF; DNA: TGTGCCAGCAGCACCGAGGGCCACACAGATACGCAGTATTTT
J: TRBJ1-2; V: TRBV4-3; size: .; D: TRBD1; CDR3: CASSQVAGTGGFIRYGYTF; DNA: TGCGCCAGCAGCCAAGTCGCCGGGACAGGGGGATTTATAAGATATGGCTACACCTTC
J: TRBJ2-7; V: TRBV6-5; size: .; D: .; CDR3: CASSYSKAGWVYEQYF; DNA: TGTGCCAGCAGTTACTCGAAGGCAGGGTGGGTATACGAGCAGTACTTC
J: TRBJ2-7; V: TRBV13; size: .; D: .; CDR3: CASSLQGFGYEQYF; DNA: TGTGCCAGCAGCCTGCAGGGATTTGGGTACGAGCAGTACTTC
J: TRBJ2-1; V: TRBV7-9; size: .; D: TRBD2; CDR3: CASSLERGIYNEQFF; DNA: TGTGCCAGCAGCTTAGAGCGGGGAATCTACAATGAGCAGTTCTTC
J: TRBJ1-6; V: TRBV19; size: .; D: TRBD1; CDR3: CASSDRANNSPLHF; DNA: TGTGCCAGTAGTGACAGGGCGAATAATTCACCCCTCCACTTT
J: TRBJ2-1; V: TRBV5-5; size: .; D: .; CDR3: CASSLRAGTGGVGEQFF; DNA: TGTGCCAGCAGCCTAAGAGCCGGCACAGGGGGGGTGGGTGAGCAGTTCTTC
J: TRBJ2-5; V: TRBV28; size: few; D: TRBD2; CDR3: CATQTHSGSVETQYF; DNA: TGTGCCACCCAGACCCACAGCGGGAGTGTCGAGACCCAGTACTTC
J: TRBJ2-7; V: TRBV9; size: few; D: .; CDR3: CASSVGPEAAGYEQYF; DNA: TGTGCCAGCAGCGTAGGGCCGGAGGCCGCGGGATACGAGCAGTACTTC
J: TRBJ2-2; V: TRBV14; size: once; D: TRBD2; CDR3: CASSQAASGRAEHRGAVF; DNA: TGTGCCAGCAGCCAAGCGGCTAGCGGGAGGGCCGAGCACCGGGGAGCTGTTTTT
J: TRBJ1-4; V: TRBV7-6; size: .; D: .; CDR3: CASSLVLAGATNEKLFF; DNA: TGTGCCAGCAGCTTAGTTTTAGCGGGGGCAACTAATGAAAAACTGTTTTTT
J: TRBJ2-3; V: TRBV11-2; size: .; D: TRBD2; CDR3: CASSLLAGATDTQYF; DNA: TGTGCCAGCAGCTTACTAGCGGGGGCCACAGATACGCAGTATTTT
J: TRBJ1-6; V: TRBV5-1; size: .; D: TRBD1; CDR3: CASSRTLITGTENNSPLHF; DNA: TGCGCCAGCAGCCGAACTCTTATTACCGGGACAGAGAATAATTCACCCCTCCACTTT
J: TRBJ1-2; V: TRBV9; size: .; D: .; CDR3: CASSVAWETGNYGYTF; DNA: TGTGCCAGCAGCGTAGCTTGGGAGACAGGCAACTATGGCTACACCTTC
J: TRBJ2-5; V: TRBV7-9; size: .; D: TRBD2; CDR3: CASSKGGLAGSAETQYF; DNA: TGTGCCAGCAGCAAGGGTGGACTAGCGGGGTCGGCAGAGACCCAGTACTTC
J: TRBJ1-6; V: TRBV6-4; size: .; D: TRBD1; CDR3: CASRTGQGSPLHF; DNA: TGTGCCAGCAGGACGGGACAGGGGTCACCCCTCCACTTT
J: TRBJ1-1; V: TRBV5-1; size: .; D: TRBD1; CDR3: CASSLSGTGDVAFF; DNA: TGCGCCAGCAGCTTGTCCGGGACAGGGGACGTAGCTTTCTTT
J: TRBJ2-6; V: TRBV10-3; size: .; D: .; CDR3: CAIKRQEDSGANVLTF; DNA: TGTGCCATCAAGAGACAGGAAGACTCTGGGGCCAACGTCCTGACTTTC
J: TRBJ1-2; V: TRBV7-9; size: .; D: TRBD1; CDR3: CASSQDRGYYGYTF; DNA: TGTGCCAGCAGCCAAGACAGGGGCTACTATGGCTACACCTTC
J: TRBJ2-3; V: TRBV29-1; size: .; D: TRBD2; CDR3: CSAPTSGADTQYF; DNA: TGCAGCGCCCCGACTAGCGGGGCAGATACGCAGTATTTT
J: TRBJ2-5; V: TRBV7-9; size: .; D: TRBD2; CDR3: CASSPYSGIGETQYF; DNA: TGTGCCAGCAGCCCTTATAGCGGGATTGGTGAGACCCAGTACTTC
J: TRBJ2-7; V: TRBV19; size: .; D: .; CDR3: CASSIALPAAYHLYEQYF; DNA: TGTGCCAGTAGTATAGCCTTACCCGCCGCGTACCATCTCTACGAGCAGTACTTC
J: TRBJ1-1; V: TRBV4-2; size: .; D: .; CDR3: CASSQDDVLYGNTEAFF; DNA: TGTGCCAGCAGCCAAGATGATGTTCTCTACGGTAACACTGAAGCTTTCTTT
J: TRBJ1-5; V: TRBV7-2; size: .; D: .; CDR3: CASSVDMRSQPQHF; DNA: TGTGCCAGCAGCGTGGACATGCGTTCACAGCCCCAGCATTTT